Listed below are T cell receptor beta chains from one sample, sequenced in a study of PD-1 blockade in classical Hodgkin lymphoma. Here immunoSEQ multiplex PCR was the method, and the copy in TCRdb shows in-frame clones only, minus some. The sample consists of approximately 1,600 clones, under 80% of them appearing once. Sample: CD8+ T cells from blood, taken at baseline. These receptors came from a human donor with classical Hodgkin lymphoma. The CDR3 runs from the conserved cysteine through the conserved F or W. The D gene is left open where the match is weak. Some rows mark clone size as missing; the rest say once, few, many or name a class of expanded clone.

D	V	J	size	DNA	CDR3
-	TRBV2	TRBJ2-1	few	TGTGCCAGCAGTGAAGCAGGTGAGCAGTTCTTC	CASSEAGEQFF
-	TRBV6-6	TRBJ1-1	-	TGTGCCAGCGGGAGTACTGAAGCTTTCTTT	CASGSTEAFF
TRBD2	TRBV4-1	TRBJ2-1	-	TGCGCCAGCAGCCAAGATCCAGCGGGGGGGCTTCGTAGTGAGCAGTTCTTC	CASSQDPAGGLRSEQFF
-	TRBV6-5	TRBJ1-2	-	TGTGCCAGCAGTTACGGGGGGGCGGATGGCTACACCTTC	CASSYGGADGYTF
-	TRBV6-6	TRBJ1-1	-	TGTGCCAGCAGCCCTGGGGGCATCTCTGAAGCTTTCTTT	CASSPGGISEAFF
-	TRBV7-2	TRBJ1-2	-	TGTGCCAGCAGCCTCACTCCGGACGGTAACTATGGCTACACCTTC	CASSLTPDGNYGYTF
-	TRBV6-1	TRBJ1-2	-	TGTGCCAGCAGTGAACAGGTAGATCTGGACTATGGCTACACCTTC	CASSEQVDLDYGYTF
TRBD1	TRBV27	TRBJ1-2	-	TGTGCCAGCAGTCCTACCGCCGGGACAGGGTGGTATGGCTACACCTTC	CASSPTAGTGWYGYTF
-	TRBV10-3	TRBJ2-5	-	TGTGCCATCAGTGAGACTTCCGGGCCCCTAGAAAAGACCCAGTACTTC	CAISETSGPLEKTQYF
TRBD1	TRBV27	TRBJ1-6	-	TGTGCCAGCAGAACAAACAGGGGCTATAATTCACCCCTCCACTTT	CASRTNRGYNSPLHF
-	TRBV5-5	TRBJ1-3	-	TGTGCCAGCAGCCGTCCAGGGGCGAGCTCTGGAAACACCATATATTTT	CASSRPGASSGNTIYF
-	TRBV11-2	TRBJ2-7	few	TGTGCCAGCAGCCCGACACTCTACGAGCAGTACTTC	CASSPTLYEQYF
TRBD2	TRBV7-9	TRBJ2-5	-	TGTGCCAGCAGCTTCAGACTAGCGGGGGGGCATGGGACCCAGTACTTC	CASSFRLAGGHGTQYF
-	TRBV4-2	TRBJ2-4	-	TGTGCCAGCAGCCGAGAGGGATCCAAAAACATTCAGTACTTC	CASSREGSKNIQYF
-	TRBV7-9	TRBJ2-7	-	TGTGCCAGCAGCTTAGTTCAGGACTCTTCCTACGAGCAGTACTTC	CASSLVQDSSYEQYF
-	TRBV6-5	TRBJ2-2	once	TGTGCCAGCAGTTACTCAGGGACGGCCGGGGAGCTGTTTTTT	CASSYSGTAGELFF
TRBD1	TRBV6-1	TRBJ2-3	-	TGTGCCAGCAGTGAAGATGACAGGGCGGCAGATACGCAGTATTTT	CASSEDDRAADTQYF
-	TRBV11-2	TRBJ1-1	-	TGTGCCAGCAGCTTTGACAGACACACTGAAGCTTTCTTT	CASSFDRHTEAFF